One and the same sample provided the 9 T cell receptor beta chains below, sequenced in a study of neoadjuvant anti-PD-1 for oral cavity cancer. The table came from immunoSEQ multiplex PCR; TCRdb's copy has only in-frame clones and leaves some out. Found here are several thousand clones, around 40% of them singletons; the top ten hold about 25%. The sequenced sample was tumor tissue, obtained before nivolumab (anti-PD-1) treatment. The source is a person aged 40 to 85 with oral cavity squamous cell carcinoma.

The chain carries TRBV7-8 and TRBJ2-1; possibly TRBD1 for D (6 bases). V dropped 1 base and J dropped 8 bases, with 9 bases sitting between them. The CDR3 extends over 13 amino acids. CDR1 SGHVS and CDR2 FQNEAQ come from the germline V gene. CDR3 sequence: CASSLDRVDEQFF. CDR3 DNA sequence: TGTGCCAGCAGCTTAGACAGGGTCGATGAGCAGTTCTTC.

The chain couples TRBV7-9 to TRBJ2-7, with 11 bases identical to TRBD2. Germline CDR1 and CDR2: SEHNR and FQNEAQ (reference sequence). The CDR3 has 15 residues. V lost 5 bases, J lost 4 bases, and 7 bases stayed unmatched. The CDR3 DNA reads TGTGCCAGCAGCCCTCAGACTAGCGGGGCTTACGAGCAGTACTTC. This translates into CASSPQTSGAYEQYF.

The genes are TRBV7-2 and TRBJ1-5; tentatively, D is TRBD1 (6 bases). Germline CDR1 SGHTA, CDR2 FQGNSA. Deletions cut 4 bases from V and 7 bases from J, with 17 bases between. The CDR3 consists of 15 residues. The CDR3 sequence is CASSWTTGIGQPQHF. The DNA for the CDR3 is TGTGCCAGCAGCTGGACTACAGGGATTGGGCAGCCCCAGCATTTT.

This clone is labeled medium-sized (0.01 to 0.1%). The rearrangement links TRBV7-2 to TRBJ2-5, with a weak D call TRBD1 (5 bases). Per germline, CDR1 SGHTA and CDR2 FQGNSA. V was trimmed by 2 bases and J by 7 bases, leaving 17 bases between them. This CDR3 spans 15 amino acids. The CDR3 reads CASSLTRDGSGTQYF. The CDR3 coding sequence is TGTGCCAGCAGCTTAACCAGGGATGGTTCGGGGACCCAGTACTTC.

The chain combines TRBV30 with TRBJ2-6; tentative D call: TRBD1 (6 bases). CDR1 GTSNPN and CDR2 SVGIG come from the germline V gene (reference sequence). This CDR3 is built from 18 residues. Trimming took 7 bases from V and 0 from J, leaving 22 bases between them. CDR3 in DNA: TGTGCCTCGTCCAGTGGTGGACAGTACAGCTCTGGGGCCAACGTCCTGACTTTC. Translating it yields CASSSGGQYSSGANVLTF.

This clone was seen a few times. The V gene is TRBV10-3, the J gene TRBJ2-3; D remains ambiguous. The CDR3 totals 16 residues. Germline CDR1 is ENHRY and CDR2 is SYGVKD. V shed 3 bases and J shed 1 base, with 14 bases lying between them. CDR3 sequence: CAISEGASRRTDTQYF. CDR3 sequence (DNA): TGTGCCATCAGTGAAGGTGCCAGTCGACGCACAGATACGCAGTATTTT.

The rearrangement uses TRBV7-8 and TRBJ1-5; 7 bases agree with TRBD1. Germline trimming cut 5 bases from V and 6 bases from J; bases unmatched to any gene: 10. The germline V gene has CDR1 SGHVS and CDR2 FQNEAQ. The CDR3 has 15 residues. The CDR3 DNA is TGTGCCAGCAGCGCCCGACAGGGCTTCTCTCAGCCCCAGCATTTT. It is translated as CASSARQGFSQPQHF.

The chain combines TRBV7-9 with TRBJ2-5; tentatively, D is TRBD1 (7 bases). From germline, CDR1 is SEHNR and CDR2 FQNEAQ (reference sequence). The CDR3 extends over 15 amino acids. V lost 5 bases and J 2 bases, leaving 15 bases between the germline ends. For the CDR3, the DNA is TGTGCCAGCAGCCCGGGGGCAGGGGGTCAAGAGACCCAGTACTTC. Translating it yields CASSPGAGGQETQYF.

The rearrangement links TRBV15 to TRBJ1-5; no reliable D call. The CDR3 spans 13 residues. Trimming stripped 0 bases from V and 2 bases from J, with 2 bases between. Germline CDR1 reads LNHNV; CDR2 reads YYDKDF (reference sequence). CDR3 region: CATSRDRNQPQHF. The DNA for the CDR3 is TGTGCCACCAGCAGAGATCGCAATCAGCCCCAGCATTTT.